Below, 10 T cell receptor beta chains from the same sample are listed, as sequenced in a study of CD4 and CD8 cells across lung adenocarcinoma regions. TCRdb independently ran MiXCR on the PCR reads; one entry per CDR3 protein. The sample records about 16,000 distinct CDR3 sequences, roughly three fifths being singletons. Sequenced input: CD8+ T cells from the center of a lung tumor. Receptors were obtained from a female donor with lung adenocarcinoma. The CD4 and CD8 labels of this study may be unreliable.

This clonotype was detected only a few times. The chain has TRBV30 and TRBJ1-2, with D uncertain. The V and J ends lost 2 bases and 1 base respectively, with 5 bases between them. Germline-derived CDR1 and CDR2 are GTSNPN and SVGIG (reference sequence). The CDR3 length is 12 residues. Here the CDR3 DNA reads TGTGCCTGGAGTACGAATAACTATGGCTACACCTTC. Translated, it gives CAWSTNNYGYTF.

This clonotype is a singleton in its sample. The chain is built from TRBV6-1 and TRBJ2-2, with 9 bases matching TRBD1. Losses at the gene ends were 4 bases for V and 13 bases for J; bases not matched to a gene: 19. This CDR3 contains 17 residues. The V gene's germline CDR1 is MNHNS and CDR2 SASEGT. The CDR3 loop is CASSVGRGQGGTEALFF. The CDR3 DNA is TGTGCCAGCAGTGTTGGTCGGGGACAGGGAGGCACCGAGGCGCTGTTTTTT.

This clonotype was picked up many times. This chain joins TRBV6-5 and TRBJ1-5; TRBD1 is a possible D gene (5 bases). Germline V gives CDR1 MNHEY, CDR2 SVGAGI. The CDR3 runs to 15 residues. V lost 5 bases and J lost 0, with 11 bases in between. The CDR3 DNA reads as TGTGCCAGCAGTAATAGGGGAGATAGCAATCAGCCCCAGCATTTT. This translates into CASSNRGDSNQPQHF.

The V gene is TRBV6-1, the J gene TRBJ2-5, with 8 bases aligning to TRBD2. The CDR3 is 16 residues long. Germline trimming cut 8 bases from V and 8 bases from J; bases unmatched to any gene: 19. In germline, CDR1 is MNHNS, CDR2 SASEGT. The CDR3 protein is CASGASGHRTTDTQYF. CDR3 coding DNA: TGTGCCAGCGGGGCTAGCGGGCACCGTACCACAGATACCCAGTACTTC.

The sample holds a few counts of this clonotype. This may stem from a read error, because a much larger clone lies one nucleotide away. This chain links TRBV6-1 with TRBJ2-1; D unresolved. The CDR3 length is 13 residues. CDR1 MNHNS and CDR2 SASEGT come from the germline V gene. Trimming cost V 1 base and J 13 bases, with 14 bases left between them. The CDR3 loop is CASSEVMEETQFF. The CDR3 DNA sequence: TGTGCCAGCAGTGAAGTGATGGAAGAGACCCAGTTCTTC.

Note on this clonotype: The missing conserved phenylalanine or tryptophan at the end of this CDR3 makes a read error likely. The chain uses TRBV10-3 and TRBJ2-1; D call uncertain. The DNA end favors TRBJ2-7, so the J call may be wrong. This CDR3 region has 14 residues. From germline, CDR1 is ENHRY and CDR2 SYGVKD. CDR3 loop: CATRLGVSSYEQYC. The CDR3 nucleotides are TGTGCCACCCGCCTTGGGGTTTCCTCCTACGAGCAGTACTGC.

In its sample, this clonotype is medium-sized. The chain uses TRBV6-5 and TRBJ2-5; 8 nucleotides line up with TRBD1. The DNA end lines up better with TRBJ2-7; the J call may be wrong. CDR3 length: 15 amino acids. Germline CDR1 is MNHEY and CDR2 is SVGAGI. In nucleotides, the CDR3 is TGTGCCAGCAGTTACTCGACAGGGGCAGGCTACGAGCAGTACTTC. It specifies CASSYSTGAGYEQYF.

Here the CDR3 reads CAIGRERAEQFF. The CDR3 nucleotides read TGTGCCATCGGACGGGAAAGAGCTGAGCAGTTCTTC. The rearrangement joins TRBV10-3 to TRBJ2-1, with a weak D call TRBD2 (5 bases). V was clipped by 8 bases and J by 9 bases, with 14 bases between them. Germline CDR1 and CDR2: ENHRY and SYGVKD. There are 12 residues in the CDR3.

Only a few counts were recorded for this clonotype. V gene TRBV6-1 combines with J gene TRBJ2-1; D might be TRBD2 (7 bases). This CDR3 comprises 16 residues. Germline V CDR1 and CDR2: MNHNS, SASEGT. The V gene lost 0 bases and the J gene lost 5 bases, with 14 bases spanning the gap. The DNA for the CDR3 is TGTGCCAGCAGTGAAGCGGGGGCGGGAGCAAACAATGAGCAGTTCTTC. Translation gives CASSEAGAGANNEQFF.

Relative to its sample, this clonotype is medium-sized. The V call is TRBV10-1, the J call TRBJ2-5; D not certain. Gene TRBJ2-7 matches the end of the DNA better, so the J call may be wrong. Germline V CDR1 and CDR2: WNHNN, SYGVQD (reference sequence). This CDR3 is built from 15 residues. CDR3 in DNA: TGCGCCAGCAGTGAGTCAATCCCCGGGTTCCACGAGCAGTACTTC. This translates into CASSESIPGFHEQYF.